Following are 2 T cell receptor beta chains from one sample sequenced in a study of T cell responses to AZD1222 COVID-19 vaccine. Repertoires were generated with immunoSEQ multiplex PCR, while TCRdb's copy carries only in-frame clones and drops some. The sample lists just under 150,000 clones, around 90% seen once, with approximately 5.4% in the top ten. This specimen consisted of peripheral blood, obtained 28 days after the second dose of the MenACWY control vaccine. The receptors stem from an adult who received the MenACWY meningococcal vaccine as a control.

The CDR3 spells CASSDSTGGGYGYTF. The CDR3 DNA is TGTGCCAGCAGTGACTCTACAGGGGGCGGCTATGGCTACACCTTC. The V call is TRBV6-4, the J call TRBJ1-2, with 9 nucleotides matching TRBD1. The germline V gene has CDR1 MRHNA and CDR2 SNTAGT. V shed 0 bases, J shed 4 bases, and the junction held 3 bases outside the gene matches. The CDR3 is made up of 15 amino acids.

V usage is TRBV4-3 and J usage is TRBJ2-7; maybe TRBD2 (5 bases). CDR3 length equals 16 residues. V shed 4 bases and J shed 7 bases, with 23 bases lying between them. Per the germline V gene, CDR1 is LGHNA and CDR2 is YSLEER. The CDR3 sequence: CASSPRLTGGPAEQYF. DNA for the CDR3: TGCGCCAGCAGCCCACGACTGACCGGAGGTCCGGCGGAGCAGTACTTC.